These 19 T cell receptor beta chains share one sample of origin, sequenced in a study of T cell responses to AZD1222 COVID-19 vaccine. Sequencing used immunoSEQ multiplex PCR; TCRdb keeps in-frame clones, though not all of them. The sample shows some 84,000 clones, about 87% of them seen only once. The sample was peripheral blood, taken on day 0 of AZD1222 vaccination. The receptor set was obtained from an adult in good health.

The CDR3 sequence: CASSEYGGTKMFQDTQYF. The CDR3 DNA follows: TGTGCCAGCAGTGAATATGGGGGGACTAAAATGTTTCAGGATACGCAGTATTTT. J is TRBJ2-3 and V is TRBV2; TRBD2 matches 7 bases. The CDR3 runs 18 residues. V was clipped by 2 bases and J by 6 bases; unmatched bases: 17. Germline assignment: CDR1 SNHLY and CDR2 FYNNEI.

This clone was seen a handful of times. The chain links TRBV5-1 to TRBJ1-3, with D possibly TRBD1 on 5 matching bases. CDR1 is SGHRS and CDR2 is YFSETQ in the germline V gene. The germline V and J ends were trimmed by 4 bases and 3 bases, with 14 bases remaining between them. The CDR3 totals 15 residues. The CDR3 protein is CASSLGTGGGNTIYF. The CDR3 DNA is TGCGCCAGCAGCCTCGGAACGGGGGGTGGAAACACCATATATTTT.

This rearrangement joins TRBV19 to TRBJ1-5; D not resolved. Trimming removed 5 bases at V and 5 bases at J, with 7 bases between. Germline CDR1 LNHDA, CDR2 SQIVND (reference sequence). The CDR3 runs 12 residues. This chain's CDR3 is CASSLNYQPQHF. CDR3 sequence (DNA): TGTGCCAGTAGTCTAAATTATCAGCCCCAGCATTTT.

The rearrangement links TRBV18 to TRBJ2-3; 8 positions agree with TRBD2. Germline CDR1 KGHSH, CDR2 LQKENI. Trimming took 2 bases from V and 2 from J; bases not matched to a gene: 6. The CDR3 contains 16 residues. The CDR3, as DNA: TGTGCCAGCTCACCAATAACTAGCGGTTTCACAGATACGCAGTATTTT. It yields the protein CASSPITSGFTDTQYF.

The CDR3: CATSGADYGYTF. The DNA for the CDR3 is TGTGCCACCAGTGGGGCGGATTATGGCTACACCTTC. The chain has TRBV24-1 and TRBJ1-2, with unresolved D. CDR3 length: 12 amino acids. Germline CDR1 and CDR2: KGHDR and SFDVKD. The ends were cut back, 5 bases at V and 5 bases at J, with 8 bases in the middle.

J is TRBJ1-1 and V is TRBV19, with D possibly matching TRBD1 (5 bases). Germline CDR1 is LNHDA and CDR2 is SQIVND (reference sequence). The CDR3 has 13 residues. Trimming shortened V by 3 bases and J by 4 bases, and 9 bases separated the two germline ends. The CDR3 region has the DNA TGTGCCAGTAGTATCCAGGGTGGCACTGAAGCTTTCTTT. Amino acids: CASSIQGGTEAFF.

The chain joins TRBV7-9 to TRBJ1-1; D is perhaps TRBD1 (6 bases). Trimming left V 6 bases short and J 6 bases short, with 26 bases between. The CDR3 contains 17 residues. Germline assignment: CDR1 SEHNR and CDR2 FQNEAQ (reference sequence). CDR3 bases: TGTGCCAGCAGGTGGAACAGGGTTGGGGATGAAGGCGCTGAAGCTTTCTTT. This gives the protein CASRWNRVGDEGAEAFF.

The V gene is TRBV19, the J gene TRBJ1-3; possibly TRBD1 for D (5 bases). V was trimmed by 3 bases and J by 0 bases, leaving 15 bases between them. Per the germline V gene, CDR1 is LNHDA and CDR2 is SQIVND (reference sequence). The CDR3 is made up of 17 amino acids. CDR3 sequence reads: CASSIFVTDLSGNTIYF. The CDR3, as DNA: TGTGCCAGTAGTATCTTCGTGACAGACCTCTCTGGAAACACCATATATTTT.

In DNA form, the CDR3 reads TGTGCCAGCAGTTTAGGCATAGGAGTCTACGAGCAGTACTTC. Protein: CASSLGIGVYEQYF. The V and J genes are TRBV28 and TRBJ2-7; D remains unclear. Germline V gene data show CDR1 as MDHEN and CDR2 as SYDVKM. The CDR3 covers 14 residues. Trimming cost V 2 bases and J 3 bases, with 11 bases left between them.

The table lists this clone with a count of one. The DNA for the CDR3 is TGTGCCAGTAGTAATACAGGGAGCAATCAGCCCCAGCATTTT. This codes for CASSNTGSNQPQHF. The chain carries TRBV19 and TRBJ1-5, with D tentatively TRBD1 (6 bases). Germline V gene data show CDR1 as LNHDA and CDR2 as SQIVND (reference sequence). CDR3 length: 14 amino acids. The V and J ends lost 4 bases and 1 base respectively, with 8 bases between them.

CDR3 nucleotide sequence: TGTGCCAGCAGCCCACCCGGGGGACGCGCCGGGGAGCTGTTTTTT. It codes for CASSPPGGRAGELFF. The gene calls are TRBV28 and TRBJ2-2, with D perhaps TRBD2 (6 bases). The germline gives CDR1 MDHEN, CDR2 SYDVKM. Trimming took 6 bases from V and 6 from J, leaving 17 bases between them. The CDR3 sequence is 15 residues long.

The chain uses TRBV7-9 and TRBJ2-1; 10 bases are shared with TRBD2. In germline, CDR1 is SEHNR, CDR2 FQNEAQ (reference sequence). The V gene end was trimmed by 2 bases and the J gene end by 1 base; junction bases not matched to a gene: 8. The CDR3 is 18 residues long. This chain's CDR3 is CASSLTAGGTMSYNEQFF. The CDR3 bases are TGTGCCAGCAGCTTAACAGCGGGAGGGACGATGTCCTACAATGAGCAGTTCTTC.

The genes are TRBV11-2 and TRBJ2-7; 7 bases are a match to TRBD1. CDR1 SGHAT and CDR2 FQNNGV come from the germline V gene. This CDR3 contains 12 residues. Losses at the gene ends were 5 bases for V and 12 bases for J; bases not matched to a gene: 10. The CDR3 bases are TGTGCCAGCAGCACGGGACAGCAGAGACCGTACTTC. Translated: CASSTGQQRPYF.

CDR3 in amino acids: CASSVDTGELFF. As DNA, the CDR3 is TGTGCCAGCAGTGTAGACACCGGGGAGCTGTTTTTT. This chain joins TRBV2 and TRBJ2-2; D call uncertain. The CDR3 is made up of 12 amino acids. V was cut by 4 bases and J by 3 bases, with 3 bases left in between. Germline CDR1 SNHLY, CDR2 FYNNEI.

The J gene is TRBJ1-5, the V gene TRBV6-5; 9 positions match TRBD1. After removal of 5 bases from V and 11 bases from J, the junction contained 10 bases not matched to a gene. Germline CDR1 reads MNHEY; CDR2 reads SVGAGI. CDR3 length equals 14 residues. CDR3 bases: TGTGCCAGCAGTCAAACAGGGGGCCCCGTCTCCCAGCATTTT. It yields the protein CASSQTGGPVSQHF.

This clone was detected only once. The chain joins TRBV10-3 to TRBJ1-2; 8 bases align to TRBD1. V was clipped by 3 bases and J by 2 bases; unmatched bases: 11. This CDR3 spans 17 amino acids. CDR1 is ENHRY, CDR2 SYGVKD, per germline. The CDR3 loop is CAISDPGGASPNYGYTF. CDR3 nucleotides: TGTGCCATCAGTGATCCAGGGGGCGCTTCCCCCAACTATGGCTACACCTTC.

CDR3 in DNA: TGTGCCAGCAGCCAAGAAGAGACACGACCAAACAATCAGCCCCAGCATTTT. It encodes CASSQEETRPNNQPQHF. V is TRBV4-2 and J is TRBJ1-5, with D hard to call. Trimming removed 0 bases at V and 3 bases at J, with 15 bases between. The CDR3 length is 17 residues. CDR1 LGHNA and CDR2 YNFKEQ come from the germline V gene.

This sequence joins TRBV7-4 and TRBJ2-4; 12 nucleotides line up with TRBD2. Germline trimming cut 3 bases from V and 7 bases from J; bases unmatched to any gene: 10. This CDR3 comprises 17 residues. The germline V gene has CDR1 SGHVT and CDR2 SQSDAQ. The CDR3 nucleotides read TGTGCCAGCAGCTTTTGCGGACTAGCGGGAAGAGGGAACATTCAGTACTTC. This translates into CASSFCGLAGRGNIQYF.

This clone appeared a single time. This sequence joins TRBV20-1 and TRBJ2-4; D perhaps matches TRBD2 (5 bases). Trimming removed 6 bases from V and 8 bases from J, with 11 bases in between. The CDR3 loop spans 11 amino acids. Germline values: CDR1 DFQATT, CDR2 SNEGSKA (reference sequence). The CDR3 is CSAEGVDIQYF. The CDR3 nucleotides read TGCAGTGCCGAGGGAGTGGACATTCAGTACTTC.